This entry lists 17 T cell receptor beta chains sequenced from one sample in a study of cytomegalovirus exposure and HLA in healthy donors (dated by TCRdb to 2015 to 2018). Preparation of the library involved the immunoSEQ multiplex PCR assay. For the multiplex PCR, a mixture combining 60 forward primers for TCR Vbeta segments and 13 reverse primers for TCR Jbeta segments was used. TCRdb's version of the immuneACCESS table is confined to in-frame rearrangements and falls short of the full clone set. An unresolved V gene accounts for under half of the shortfall where checked; the remainder is of unknown origin. The sample has around 80,000 clones on record, nearly 80% of them singletons. The ten largest clones represent 3.5% to 4.5% of the sample. The sample comprised PBMCs. The receptors here all came from a man aged 35 to 55 in good health and CMV-seronegative.

This clone appeared a few times. The chain is built from TRBV11-3 and TRBJ2-2, with D hard to call. The ends were cut back, 4 bases at V and 4 bases at J, with 16 bases in the middle. CDR1 is SGHNT and CDR2 is YENEEA in the germline V gene. The CDR3 length is 16 residues. CDR3 DNA sequence: TGTGCCAGCAGCTCTAGAACCGGCTCGGGCACCGGGGAGCTGTTTTTT. Its translation is CASSSRTGSGTGELFF.

Regarding this clone: Other DNA sequences in this sample translate to the same CDR3. The chain is built from TRBV19 and TRBJ1-5, with D perhaps TRBD1 (5 bases). The CDR3 sequence is 13 residues long. The V and J ends lost 3 bases and 4 bases respectively, with 7 bases between them. Germline lookup yields CDR1 LNHDA and CDR2 SQIVND (reference sequence). Here the CDR3 DNA reads TGTGCCAGTAGTATTGGGGGGAATCAGCCCCAGCATTTT. It yields the protein CASSIGGNQPQHF.

This chain connects TRBV7-3 to TRBJ2-6; TRBD1 might be the D (9 bases). The CDR3 sequence is 19 residues long. Trimming took off 4 bases at V and 1 base at J, with 20 bases between the two ends. Germline loops: CDR1 SGHTA, CDR2 FQGTGA. Here the CDR3 DNA reads TGTGCCAGCAGCTCCCGGGGGGGACAGGGAGGATCTGGGGCCAACGTCCTGACTTTC. As protein: CASSSRGGQGGSGANVLTF.

With regard to this clone: Sequence at one end of the junction differs from germline and may be a read error. CDR3 sequence reads: CASSLAGAGEQFF. In DNA, the CDR3 is TGTGCTAGCAGCTTAGCGGGGGCCGGGGAGCAGTTCTTC. The chain links TRBV7-7 to TRBJ2-1, with 9 nucleotides matching TRBD2. The CDR3 is made up of 13 amino acids. Germline V gene data show CDR1 as SSHAT and CDR2 as FNYEAQ (reference sequence).

The rearrangement joins TRBV15 to TRBJ2-1, with a possible D match to TRBD2 (6 bases). The germline V gene has CDR1 LNHNV and CDR2 YYDKDF (reference sequence). The ends were cut back, 0 bases at V and 3 bases at J, with 12 bases in the middle. CDR3 size: 16 residues. CDR3 loop: CATSREVVGLYNEQFF. CDR3 bases: TGTGCCACCAGCAGAGAAGTTGTGGGACTCTACAATGAGCAGTTCTTC.

V gene TRBV28 combines with J gene TRBJ1-4, with D hard to call. With 3 bases removed from V and 8 bases from J, the gap between germline ends came to 13 bases. Germline CDR1 and CDR2: MDHEN and SYDVKM. The CDR3 is 14 residues long. CDR3 in amino acids: CASSFLGSGEKLFF. CDR3 bases: TGTGCCAGCAGTTTTCTGGGTTCGGGGGAAAAACTGTTTTTT. Looking up the rest from reference TRBV28 and TRBJ1-4 gives the full variable domain: DVKVTQSSRYLVKRTGEKVFLECVQDMDHENMFWYRQDPGLGLRLIYFSYDVKMKEKGDIPEGYSVSREKKERFSLILESASTNQTSMYLCASSFLGSGEKLFFGSGTQLSVL.

The chain links TRBV28 to TRBJ2-3, with 12 bases fitting TRBD2. In germline, CDR1 is MDHEN, CDR2 SYDVKM. The CDR3 has 17 amino acids. The V gene end was trimmed by 6 bases and the J gene end by 2 bases; junction bases not matched to a gene: 9. CDR3 coding DNA: TGTGCCAGCAGGGGGACTACTAGCGGGAGGAACACAGATACGCAGTATTTT. Protein sequence: CASRGTTSGRNTDTQYF.

This CDR3 is CSVARDSDTQYF. CDR3 coding DNA: TGCAGCGTTGCGAGGGACTCAGATACGCAGTATTTT. The V and J genes are TRBV29-1 and TRBJ2-3, with a weak D call TRBD2 (6 bases). Looked up from germline, CDR1 is SQVTM and CDR2 is ANQGSEA. Deletions cut 4 bases from V and 4 bases from J, with 9 bases between. The CDR3 runs to 12 residues.

The chain employs TRBV18 and TRBJ2-3; D might be TRBD2 (5 bases). Trimming cost V 4 bases and J 0 bases, with 8 bases left between them. CDR1 and CDR2 (germline): KGHSH, LQKENI. This CDR3 contains 14 residues. The CDR3 sequence is CASSQRGSTDTQYF. The CDR3 nucleotides read TGTGCCAGCTCACAGCGCGGGAGCACAGATACGCAGTATTTT.

V and J are TRBV13 and TRBJ2-1; D uncertain. The V and J ends lost 8 bases and 8 bases respectively, with 4 bases between them. The CDR3 consists of 9 residues. The germline CDR1 and CDR2 sequences are PRHDT and FYEKMQ (reference sequence). CDR3 protein: CASPDEQFF. In nucleotides, the CDR3 is TGTGCCAGCCCCGATGAGCAGTTCTTC.

The V and J genes are TRBV11-2 and TRBJ1-1, with unresolved D. The CDR3 is 14 amino acids. Germline CDR1 SGHAT, CDR2 FQNNGV. V was trimmed by 1 base and J by 1 base, leaving 7 bases between them. The CDR3 coding sequence is TGTGCCAGCAGCTTAGTTTTGAGGAACACTGAAGCTTTCTTT. It translates to CASSLVLRNTEAFF.

DNA for the CDR3: TGTGCCAGCCAACCGAGCAGGGGGAGCCTGGGCAATGAGCAGTTCTTC. Protein: CASQPSRGSLGNEQFF. The V gene is TRBV19, the J gene TRBJ2-1; 7 bases agree with TRBD1. V was clipped by 9 bases and J by 6 bases; unmatched bases: 17. This CDR3 has 16 amino acids. In germline, CDR1 is LNHDA, CDR2 SQIVND (reference sequence).

The V gene is TRBV29-1, the J gene TRBJ2-7; possibly TRBD1 for D (5 bases). Trimming left V 6 bases short and J 5 bases short, with 14 bases between. CDR3 length equals 12 residues. Germline CDR1 and CDR2: SQVTM and ANQGSEA. CDR3 amino acids: CSVRWQGNEQYF. In DNA form, the CDR3 reads TGCAGCGTGCGGTGGCAGGGAAACGAGCAGTACTTC.

This chain joins TRBV4-1 and TRBJ2-7; no definite D call. V was clipped by 3 bases and J by 4 bases, with 4 bases between them. Per germline, CDR1 MGHRA and CDR2 YSYEKL. This CDR3 comprises 11 residues. The CDR3 nucleotides read TGCGCCAGCAGCCAGAGTTACGAGCAGTACTTC. This encodes CASSQSYEQYF.

This chain uses TRBV29-1 with TRBJ2-7; TRBD1 aligns across 8 bases. CDR3 length: 14 amino acids. Unmatched junction bases numbered 9, after V lost 3 bases and J lost 5 bases. Looked up from germline, CDR1 is SQVTM and CDR2 is ANQGSEA. For the CDR3, the DNA is TGCAGCGTTGAGGGTCGAGGACAGGGAGACGAGCAGTACTTC. It codes for CSVEGRGQGDEQYF.

The chain combines TRBV7-8 with TRBJ2-5; D remains unclear. This CDR3 spans 10 amino acids. Germline CDR1 SGHVS, CDR2 FQNEAQ. V was clipped by 1 base and J by 13 bases, with 7 bases between them. The CDR3 region has the DNA TGTGCCAGCAGCTTAGACCCTAGGTACTTC. It encodes CASSLDPRYF.

The chain is built from TRBV30 and TRBJ2-1; a weak D match, TRBD2 (6 bases). Germline V lookup: CDR1 GTSNPN, CDR2 SVGIG (reference sequence). CDR3 length equals 17 residues. V was cut by 2 bases and J by 4 bases, with 21 bases left in between. The CDR3 here is CAWSREKGLLSYNEQFF. The CDR3 DNA reads TGTGCCTGGAGTCGGGAGAAAGGGCTCCTGTCATACAATGAGCAGTTCTTC.